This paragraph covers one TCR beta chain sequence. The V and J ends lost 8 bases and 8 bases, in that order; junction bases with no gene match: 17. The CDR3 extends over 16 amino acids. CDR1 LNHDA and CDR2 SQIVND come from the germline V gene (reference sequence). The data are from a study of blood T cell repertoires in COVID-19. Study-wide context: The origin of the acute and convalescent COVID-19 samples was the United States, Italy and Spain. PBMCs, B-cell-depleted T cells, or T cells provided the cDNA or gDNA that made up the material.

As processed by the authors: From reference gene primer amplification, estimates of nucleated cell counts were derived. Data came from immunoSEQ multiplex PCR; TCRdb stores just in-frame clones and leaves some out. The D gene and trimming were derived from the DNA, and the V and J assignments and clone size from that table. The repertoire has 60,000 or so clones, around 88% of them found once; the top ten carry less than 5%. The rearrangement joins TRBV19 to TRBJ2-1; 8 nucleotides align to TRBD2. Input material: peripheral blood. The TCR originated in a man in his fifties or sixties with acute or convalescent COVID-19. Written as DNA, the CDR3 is TGTGCCAGTTCGGGGGGGGACTCAAGTAGGGGCTATGAGCAGTTCTTC. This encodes CASSGGDSSRGYEQFF.